This T cell receptor beta chain comes out of a study of spatial heterogeneity in lung cancer. Ten or more counts support this clonotype. TCRdb re-analysed the 5' RACE reads in MiXCR, keeping a single row per CDR3 protein. The table shows 20,000 or so distinct CDR3 sequences, with 10% occurring only once. Germline lookup yields CDR1 SNHLY and CDR2 FYNNEI. The CDR3 has 13 amino acids. Trimming took 3 bases from V and 3 from J, leaving 7 bases between them. Documented time point: blood at routine non-recurrence follow-up after resection. Whole RNA obtained from tumor, nontumor lung or frozen PBMC underwent sequencing without sorting.

This clonotype was sampled from a female donor with early-stage non-small cell lung cancer. The material was PBMCs, obtained at follow-up. The V gene is TRBV2, the J gene TRBJ2-3; no reliable D call. CDR3 protein: CASSDVGTDTQYF. Here the CDR3 DNA reads TGTGCCAGCAGTGATGTAGGGACAGATACGCAGTATTTT.